The clone carrying this T cell receptor beta chain was found a few times. The antigen is not known. With 60 Vbeta and 13 Jbeta primers, the PCR was carried out. Here immunoSEQ multiplex PCR was the method, and the copy in TCRdb shows in-frame clones only, minus some. The repertoire holds about 110,000 clones, nearly 85% seen once, with roughly 6.1% in the top ten. This record comes from a study of cytomegalovirus exposure and HLA in healthy donors. Study-wide findings and caveats: CMV serostatus stood as the only immune exposure information on hand. For most subjects, TCR beta sequences were reported to predict HLA-A and HLA-B alleles with accuracy. Generally TCR sequences proved uncommon, though certain public TCRs appeared in numerous donors.

Trimming removed 4 bases from V and 4 bases from J, with 11 bases in between. CDR1 and CDR2 (germline): MNHEY, SMNVEV (reference sequence). The CDR3 is 14 amino acids. The clonotype comes from a man in his late teens or twenties in good health and CMV-seronegative. This rearrangement joins TRBV27 to TRBJ1-5; no firm D call. The specimen sequenced was PBMCs. CDR3 DNA sequence: TGTGCCAGCAGTTCAAGATGGGAGAATCAGCCCCAGCATTTT. This sequence encodes CASSSRWENQPQHF.